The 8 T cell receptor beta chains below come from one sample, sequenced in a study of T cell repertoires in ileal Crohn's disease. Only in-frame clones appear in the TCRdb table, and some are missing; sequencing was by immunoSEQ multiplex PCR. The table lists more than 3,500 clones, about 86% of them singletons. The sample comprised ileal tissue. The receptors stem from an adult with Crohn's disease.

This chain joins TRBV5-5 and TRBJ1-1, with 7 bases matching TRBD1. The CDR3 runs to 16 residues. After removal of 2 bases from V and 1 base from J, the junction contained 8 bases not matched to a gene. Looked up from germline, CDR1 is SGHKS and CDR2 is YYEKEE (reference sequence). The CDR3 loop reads CASSFPTGVKNTEAFF. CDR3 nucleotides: TGTGCCAGCAGCTTTCCAACAGGGGTGAAGAACACTGAAGCTTTCTTT.

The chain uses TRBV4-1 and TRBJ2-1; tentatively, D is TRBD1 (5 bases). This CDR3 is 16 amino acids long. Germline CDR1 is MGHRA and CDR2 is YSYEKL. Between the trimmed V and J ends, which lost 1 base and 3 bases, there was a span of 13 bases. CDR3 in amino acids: CASSQGRRGSYNEQFF. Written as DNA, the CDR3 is TGCGCCAGCAGCCAAGGACGTAGGGGAAGCTACAATGAGCAGTTCTTC.

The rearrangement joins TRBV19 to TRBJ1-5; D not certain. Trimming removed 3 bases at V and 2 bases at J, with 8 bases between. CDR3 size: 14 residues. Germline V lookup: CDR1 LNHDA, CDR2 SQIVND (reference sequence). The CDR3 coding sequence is TGTGCCAGTAGTATGTGGGAGGGCAATCAGCCCCAGCATTTT. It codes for CASSMWEGNQPQHF.

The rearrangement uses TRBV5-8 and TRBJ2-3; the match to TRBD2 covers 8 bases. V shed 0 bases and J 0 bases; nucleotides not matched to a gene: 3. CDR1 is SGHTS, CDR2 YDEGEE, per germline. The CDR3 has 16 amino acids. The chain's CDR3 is CASSLGGGPSTDTQYF. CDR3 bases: TGTGCCAGCAGCTTGGGCGGGGGGCCTAGCACAGATACGCAGTATTTT.

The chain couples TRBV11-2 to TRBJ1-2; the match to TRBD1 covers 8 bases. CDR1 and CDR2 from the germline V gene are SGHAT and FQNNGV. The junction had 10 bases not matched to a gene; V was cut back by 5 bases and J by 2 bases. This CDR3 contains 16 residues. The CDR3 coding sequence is TGTGCCAGCAGCCCTTCCCGGACAGGGTTAAACTATGGCTACACCTTC. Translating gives CASSPSRTGLNYGYTF.

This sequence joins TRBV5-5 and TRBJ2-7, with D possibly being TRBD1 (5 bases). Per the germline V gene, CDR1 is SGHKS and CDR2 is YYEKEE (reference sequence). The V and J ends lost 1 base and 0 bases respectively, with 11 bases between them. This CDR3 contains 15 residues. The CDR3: CASSLTGRSSYEQYF. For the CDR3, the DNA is TGTGCCAGCAGCTTGACAGGCAGAAGCTCCTACGAGCAGTACTTC.

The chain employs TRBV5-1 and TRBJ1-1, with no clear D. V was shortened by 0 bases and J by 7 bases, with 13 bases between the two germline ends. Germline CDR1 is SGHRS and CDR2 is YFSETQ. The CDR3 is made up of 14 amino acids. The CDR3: CASSLDLTSSEAFF. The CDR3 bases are TGCGCCAGCAGCTTGGATCTGACTTCGAGTGAAGCTTTCTTT.

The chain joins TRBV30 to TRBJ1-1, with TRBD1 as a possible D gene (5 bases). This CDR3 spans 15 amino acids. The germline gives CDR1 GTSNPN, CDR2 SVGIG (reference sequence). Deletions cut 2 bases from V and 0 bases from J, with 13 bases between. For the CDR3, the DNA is TGTGCCTGGAGTCGAGCGGGACTGTTGAACACTGAAGCTTTCTTT. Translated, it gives CAWSRAGLLNTEAFF.